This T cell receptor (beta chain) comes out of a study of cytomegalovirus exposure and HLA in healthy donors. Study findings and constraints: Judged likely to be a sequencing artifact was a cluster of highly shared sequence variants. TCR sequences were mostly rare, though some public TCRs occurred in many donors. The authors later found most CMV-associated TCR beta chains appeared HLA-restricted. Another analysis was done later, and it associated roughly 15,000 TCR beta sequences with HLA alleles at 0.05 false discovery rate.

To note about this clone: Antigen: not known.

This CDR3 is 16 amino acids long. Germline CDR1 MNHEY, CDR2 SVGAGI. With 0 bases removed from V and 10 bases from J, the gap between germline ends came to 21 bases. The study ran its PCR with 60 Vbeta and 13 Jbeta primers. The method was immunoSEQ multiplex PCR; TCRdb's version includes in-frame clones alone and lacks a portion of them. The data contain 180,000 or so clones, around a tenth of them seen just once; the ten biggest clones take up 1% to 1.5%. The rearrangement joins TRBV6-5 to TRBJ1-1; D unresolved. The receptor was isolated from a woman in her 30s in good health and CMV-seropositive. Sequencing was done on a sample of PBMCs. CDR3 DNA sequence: TGTGCCAGCAGTTACTCCGGCTCCGAGACCGCAGGAGGAGCTTTCTTT. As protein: CASSYSGSETAGGAFF.